Sequencing of this T cell receptor (beta chain) was carried out in a study of post-analysis software for immune sequencing data. Study results and limitations: Patients showed TRBV5-6, TRBV5-1 and TRBV20-1 among a few TRBV segments more frequent than in controls.

The J segment lost 7 bases and the V segment lost 6 bases, leaving 13 bases of the junction unmatched. CDR1 and CDR2 (germline): WSHSY, SAAADI. The CDR3 spans 15 residues. To note about this clonotype: Its antigen is not identified.

Unique molecular identifiers were carried by the TCR beta cDNA libraries. T cells numbering 1 to 10 million yielded cDNA molecules that totaled some 500,000. TCRdb called the PCR reads again in MiXCR, with one record for every CDR3 protein. The sample carries hundreds of thousands of distinct CDR3 sequences, roughly 45% recorded once. Sequencing was carried out using blood. This rearrangement joins TRBV10-2 to TRBJ2-3; 7 bases fit TRBD2. This clonotype was sampled from a girl between 5 and 17 years old with multiple sclerosis. In nucleotides, the CDR3 is TGCGCCAGCAGCCCCCTAGCGGACCCCGCATATACGCAGTATTTT. Translated, it gives CASSPLADPAYTQYF.